This TCR beta chain originates from a study of cytomegalovirus exposure and HLA in healthy donors. The study's findings and limits: According to reports, the classifier identified cytomegalovirus status with high specificity and sensitivity. Serostatus for CMV was the only available immune exposure information. Through in vitro validation, three CMV-associated chains were shown to be specific for CMV antigens.

There are a few counts of this clone. Its target is unknown. The CDR3 sequence is 14 residues long. Per the germline V gene, CDR1 is MNHEY and CDR2 is SVGAGI. V dropped 8 bases and J dropped 3; count of bases not matched to a gene: 6. The PCR was carried out with 60 Vbeta primers and 13 Jbeta primers. The method was immunoSEQ multiplex PCR; TCRdb's version includes in-frame clones alone and lacks a portion of them. The sample shows about 130,000 clones, roughly a tenth of them seen only once. This receptor was taken from a woman younger than 30 in good health and CMV-seropositive. The genes are TRBV6-5 and TRBJ1-5, with 8 bases identical to TRBD1. Sequences were obtained from PBMCs. The CDR3 reads CASWTGRINQPQHF. The CDR3 coding sequence is TGTGCCAGCTGGACAGGGAGAATCAATCAGCCCCAGCATTTT.